These 14 T cell receptor beta chains were sequenced from one sample in a study of vaccination and CD4 T cells after COVID-19 (dated by TCRdb to 2021 to 2024). The treatment or condition label on this specimen signifies: roughly 10-day PBMC culture with coronavirus spike peptide pools or control peptides (ViraFEST assay). Library generation was performed with PCR. The run used an Illumina iSeq 100. At the Johns Hopkins FTIC core, DNA from the cultured CD4+ T cells underwent TCR sequencing with the Oncomine TCR Beta short-read assay. The raw public reads went through TCRdb reprocessing: fastp at Q25, MiXCR clone calling, in-frame beta chains kept. Each entry is one CDR3 protein sequence, shown with its most common DNA and genes. The sample yields 20,000 to 25,000 distinct CDR3 sequences; 67% were counted once. Around 15% of the sample is taken by the ten largest. These receptors have no known antigen.

This sample comprised CD4+ T cells from blood, cultured in vitro, obtained after SARS-CoV-2 vaccination. All receptors come from a human donor who received a COVID-19 vaccine.

This rearrangement joins TRBV10-3 to TRBJ2-7; the D gene is possibly TRBD1 (7 bases). Trimming removed 5 bases at V and 4 bases at J, with 15 bases between. Per germline, CDR1 ENHRY and CDR2 SYGVKD. The CDR3 covers 14 residues. CDR3 sequence: CAISRAGGQYEQYF. The CDR3 DNA is TGTGCCATCAGTAGGGCAGGGGGGCAATACGAGCAGTACTTC.

CDR3 sequence reads: CASTTPGGANVLTF. Here the CDR3 DNA reads TGTGCCAGCACCACTCCTGGTGGGGCCAACGTCCTGACTTTC. The J gene is TRBJ2-6, the V gene TRBV2, with D uncertain. Trimming took 7 bases from V and 3 from J, leaving 10 bases between them. Germline CDR1 SNHLY, CDR2 FYNNEI. The CDR3 spans 14 residues.

This rearrangement joins TRBV19 to TRBJ1-3, with D possibly being TRBD1 (5 bases). V lost 5 bases to trimming and J lost 0 bases, with 20 bases between them. The CDR3 is 18 amino acids. In germline, CDR1 is LNHDA, CDR2 SQIVND (reference sequence). Here the CDR3 DNA reads TGTGCCAGTAGTCTGGCCCCGGCAGGGCAACTCTCTGGAAACACCATATATTTT. This gives the protein CASSLAPAGQLSGNTIYF.

This clonotype was observed a handful of times. The chain carries TRBV20-1 and TRBJ2-3; 7 bases map to TRBD1. Unmatched junction bases numbered 13, after V lost 1 base and J lost 6 bases. The CDR3 runs to 16 residues. CDR1 DFQATT and CDR2 SNEGSKA come from the germline V gene (reference sequence). For the CDR3, the DNA is TGCAGTGCTAGAGCCCAAGTGACAGGGTCGGTCGATACGCAGTATTTT. This gives the protein CSARAQVTGSVDTQYF.

Here the CDR3 DNA reads TGTGCCAGCAAAGATTCTAGCACAGATACGCAGTATTTT. It specifies CASKDSSTDTQYF. The chain recombines TRBV25-1 with TRBJ2-3, with unresolved D. There are 13 residues in the CDR3. Trimming removed 7 bases at V and 0 bases at J, with 8 bases between. Per germline, CDR1 MGHDK and CDR2 SYGVNS.

The chain has TRBV20-1 and TRBJ1-5; 10 bases match TRBD1. CDR3 length: 15 amino acids. Per germline, CDR1 DFQATT and CDR2 SNEGSKA (reference sequence). J was trimmed by 4 bases and V by 1 base; bases with no gene match: 4. For the CDR3, the DNA is TGCAGTGCTAGAGCCTGGGGACAGGGGAATCAGCCCCAGCATTTT. Translated, it gives CSARAWGQGNQPQHF.

The chain employs TRBV6-4 and TRBJ1-5; tentatively, D is TRBD1 (5 bases). V was trimmed by 3 bases and J by 3 bases, leaving 12 bases between them. CDR3 length: 15 residues. The germline V gene encodes CDR1 MRHNA and CDR2 SNTAGT. The CDR3 protein is CASSDFDSDNQPQHF. The CDR3 DNA follows: TGTGCCAGCAGTGATTTCGACAGCGACAATCAGCCCCAGCATTTT.

The chain joins TRBV7-9 to TRBJ2-5, with 10 bases matching TRBD2. Germline trimming cut 1 base from V and 6 bases from J; bases unmatched to any gene: 2. The CDR3 consists of 14 residues. Germline V lookup: CDR1 SEHNR, CDR2 FQNEAQ (reference sequence). CDR3 bases: TGTGCCAGCAGCTTAGGAGCGGGGGGGAAGACCCAGTACTTC. Translation gives CASSLGAGGKTQYF.

CDR3 loop: CASSRGGNNEQFF. CDR3 coding DNA: TGTGCCAGCAGCCGGGGAGGGAACAATGAGCAGTTCTTC. This chain connects TRBV5-4 to TRBJ2-1, with 7 bases fitting TRBD2. From germline, CDR1 is SGHNT and CDR2 YYREEE (reference sequence). The CDR3 extends over 13 amino acids. With 4 bases clipped from V and 5 bases from J, the junction kept 3 bases outside the gene matches.

V gene TRBV19 combines with J gene TRBJ1-2; D ambiguous. The V end lost 0 bases, the J end lost 7 bases, and 21 bases lay between the germline ends. There are 17 residues in the CDR3. Per germline, CDR1 LNHDA and CDR2 SQIVND (reference sequence). The CDR3 DNA follows: TGTGCCAGTAGTATAGACGGCAGGAGGACTATAATTCCTGGCTACACCTTC. This gives the protein CASSIDGRRTIIPGYTF. The whole variable domain, filled in from reference TRBV19 and TRBJ1-2, reads DGGITQSPKYLFRKEGQNVTLSCEQNLNHDAMYWYRQDPGQGLRLIYYSQIVNDFQKGDIAEGYSVSREKKESFPLTVTSAQKNPTAFYLCASSIDGRRTIIPGYTFGSGTRLTVV.

The table lists this clonotype with a few counts. The chain has TRBV7-9 and TRBJ1-1, with 9 bases fitting TRBD1. J lost 0 bases, V lost 4 bases, and 12 bases had no gene match. CDR3 length equals 18 residues. Germline lookup yields CDR1 SEHNR and CDR2 FQNEAQ (reference sequence). CDR3 sequence reads: CASSSPQGANTMNTEAFF. The CDR3 region has the DNA TGTGCCAGCAGCTCACCACAGGGGGCGAACACCATGAACACTGAAGCTTTCTTT.

The chain uses TRBV6-1 and TRBJ2-5; D perhaps matches TRBD2 (6 bases). The V gene lost 6 bases and the J gene lost 2 bases, with 13 bases spanning the gap. The CDR3 totals 14 residues. Germline CDR1 reads MNHNS; CDR2 reads SASEGT. CDR3 nucleotides: TGTGCCAGCAGGAGCCCCGGGGGACAAGAGACCCAGTACTTC. It yields the protein CASRSPGGQETQYF.

V usage is TRBV23-1 and J usage is TRBJ1-1, with 7 nucleotides matching TRBD1. TRBV23-1 is reported as an ORF; its role is uncertain. Trimming removed 1 base from V and 1 base from J; junction bases left unmatched: 3. The CDR3 has 15 residues. The CDR3 here is CASSQLGQENTEAFF. The DNA for the CDR3 is TGCGCCAGCAGTCAATTAGGACAGGAGAACACTGAAGCTTTCTTT.

This chain links TRBV24-1 with TRBJ1-5, with D possibly matching TRBD1 (6 bases). CDR1 is KGHDR and CDR2 is SFDVKD in the germline V gene. The CDR3 sequence is 16 residues long. Trimming left V 1 base short and J 0 bases short, with 9 bases between. The DNA of the CDR3 is TGTGCCACCAGTGATTTTACAGGGAATAGCAATCAGCCCCAGCATTTT. Protein product: CATSDFTGNSNQPQHF.